These 23 T cell receptor beta chains were all obtained from the same sample, sequenced in a study of T cells after yellow fever vaccination (dated by TCRdb to about 2019). The treatment or condition label for this specimen denotes: live attenuated yellow fever vaccine strain. Library preparation was by 5' RACE. The reads were generated on an Illumina HiSeq 2500. The public reads were reanalyzed by TCRdb: fastp trimming at Q25, MiXCR alignment, in-frame beta chains only. For every CDR3 protein sequence, its rows merge into one entry that carries the most common genes and DNA. The sample contains about 52,000 distinct CDR3 sequences, approximately 6.6% of them found a single time. In total, the top ten clones hold 20% to 25% of the sample. Sequencing used CD8+ T cells not binding an NS4B(214-222) dextramer, sorted from PBMCs, obtained about 49 days after the first yellow fever vaccination. Per the publication, the cell subset or site label means: NS4B epitope dextramer-negative CD8 T cells. The receptors originated from a man younger than 30 who received the YFV17D yellow fever vaccine.

This clonotype was counted a few times. The chain joins TRBV7-9 to TRBJ1-1, with TRBD1 as a possible D gene (5 bases). The germline V gene encodes CDR1 SEHNR and CDR2 FQNEAQ (reference sequence). This CDR3 spans 17 amino acids. Between the trimmed V and J ends, which lost 1 base and 0 bases, there was a span of 15 bases. CDR3 loop: CASSLENRGRMNTEAFF. The CDR3 DNA sequence: TGTGCCAGCAGCTTAGAGAATCGGGGCCGAATGAACACTGAAGCTTTCTTT.

This clonotype was seen many times. This rearrangement joins TRBV6-5 to TRBJ2-3; TRBD2 aligns across 11 bases. Germline CDR1 reads MNHEY; CDR2 reads SVGAGI. CDR3 length equals 16 residues. With 8 bases clipped from V and 9 bases from J, the junction kept 16 bases outside the gene matches. CDR3: CASGVSGGARVQTQYF. The CDR3 DNA is TGTGCCAGCGGGGTTAGCGGGGGGGCGAGGGTCCAAACGCAGTATTTT.

The chain joins TRBV7-2 to TRBJ2-3; possible D gene TRBD2, 6 bases. CDR3 length: 17 amino acids. The germline V gene encodes CDR1 SGHTA and CDR2 FQGNSA. With 0 bases removed from V and 1 base from J, the gap between germline ends came to 14 bases. The CDR3 region has the DNA TGTGCCAGCAGCTTAGCCCCTCCTCGCGGGGGCACAGATACGCAGTATTTT. Protein sequence: CASSLAPPRGGTDTQYF.

V gene TRBV19 combines with J gene TRBJ1-5, with TRBD1 as a possible D gene (5 bases). The CDR3 has 15 residues. The germline gives CDR1 LNHDA, CDR2 SQIVND (reference sequence). The germline V and J ends were trimmed by 5 bases and 0 bases, with 11 bases remaining between them. CDR3 residues: CASSWEDISNQPQHF. The CDR3 DNA reads TGTGCCAGTAGTTGGGAGGACATTAGCAATCAGCCCCAGCATTTT. The full variable domain, with the rest looked up from reference TRBV19 and TRBJ1-5, is DGGITQSPKYLFRKEGQNVTLSCEQNLNHDAMYWYRQDPGQGLRLIYYSQIVNDFQKGDIAEGYSVSREKKESFPLTVTSAQKNPTAFYLCASSWEDISNQPQHFGDGTRLSIL.

This clonotype was counted ten times or more. V usage is TRBV15 and J usage is TRBJ1-2; no definite D call. V was pared by 4 bases and J by 3 bases, with 15 bases between. Per germline, CDR1 LNHNV and CDR2 YYDKDF (reference sequence). This CDR3 has 15 amino acids. The CDR3 sequence: CATSIRTVYDYGYTF. Here the CDR3 DNA reads TGTGCCACCAGCATTAGGACCGTATATGACTATGGCTACACCTTC.

This clonotype was counted between two and nine times. The chain links TRBV12-3 or TRBV12-4 to TRBJ2-2; D is possibly TRBD1 (6 bases). The CDR3 covers 15 residues. V gave up 1 base and J gave up 3 bases, with 9 bases separating them. Written as DNA, the CDR3 is TGTGCCAGCAGTTTAGGGGGGCTCGACACCGGGGAGCTGTTTTTT. Translating it yields CASSLGGLDTGELFF.

This clonotype was seen at least ten times. This sequence joins TRBV4-3 and TRBJ2-1, with D hard to call. Germline-derived CDR1 and CDR2 are LGHNA and YSLEER. The CDR3 covers 16 residues. The ends were cut back, 0 bases at V and 4 bases at J, with 13 bases in the middle. DNA of the CDR3: TGCGCCAGCAGCCAAGATTTCGGTTCGGTTTACAATGAGCAGTTCTTC. As protein: CASSQDFGSVYNEQFF.

A note on this clonotype: A much larger clone lies a single base off, so this may be a read error. The chain combines TRBV6-1 with TRBJ2-7; D is possibly TRBD2 (6 bases). Between the trimmed V and J ends, which lost 5 bases and 1 base, there was a span of 15 bases. Germline CDR1 is MNHNS and CDR2 is SASEGT. This CDR3 region has 15 residues. The CDR3 reads CASSPIGGGSYEQYV. CDR3 DNA sequence: TGTGCCAGCAGTCCTATCGGGGGTGGTTCCTACGAGCAGTACGTC.

This chain uses TRBV4-3 with TRBJ1-6; D call uncertain. Trimming removed 0 bases from V and 7 bases from J, with 10 bases in between. The CDR3 spans 15 residues. In germline, CDR1 is LGHNA, CDR2 YSLEER. CDR3 sequence (DNA): TGCGCCAGCAGCCAAGAAAGCGAGCGGAATTCACCCCTCCACTTT. It translates to CASSQESERNSPLHF.

This clonotype was seen a handful of times. This chain uses TRBV7-9 with TRBJ2-7; 7 nucleotides align to TRBD1. CDR1 and CDR2 (germline): SEHNR, FQNEAQ (reference sequence). V shed 11 bases and J 3 bases; nucleotides not matched to a gene: 10. The CDR3 extends over 13 amino acids. CDR3: CAVGDSRGYEQYF. The CDR3 DNA is TGTGCCGTCGGGGACAGCCGGGGCTACGAGCAGTACTTC.

This clonotype came up many times. The chain has TRBV7-6 and TRBJ1-1, with D possibly being TRBD1 (5 bases). Germline V gene data show CDR1 as SGHVS and CDR2 as FNYEAQ. V dropped 5 bases and J dropped 5 bases, with 21 bases sitting between them. The CDR3 runs to 16 residues. The CDR3 reads CASSPAPASRGTEAFF. The CDR3, as DNA: TGTGCCAGCAGCCCGGCCCCGGCCTCAAGGGGAACTGAAGCTTTCTTT.

This clonotype was counted many times. J is TRBJ1-2 and V is TRBV27; no reliable D call. Germline CDR1 reads MNHEY; CDR2 reads SMNVEV (reference sequence). The germline V and J ends were trimmed by 7 bases and 5 bases, with 11 bases remaining between them. The CDR3 spans 12 residues. The CDR3, as DNA: TGTGCCAGCAAAACCTGGGGATATGGCTACACCTTC. Protein sequence: CASKTWGYGYTF.

This clonotype was counted at least ten times. This rearrangement joins TRBV5-1 to TRBJ2-7, with D possibly being TRBD2 (5 bases). The germline gives CDR1 SGHRS, CDR2 YFSETQ. The CDR3 totals 12 residues. Trimming left V 4 bases short and J 4 bases short, with 9 bases between. The CDR3: CASSIGGYEQYF. The CDR3 nucleotides are TGCGCCAGCAGCATAGGAGGTTACGAGCAGTACTTC.

The chain couples TRBV30 to TRBJ2-5; the match to TRBD1 covers 12 bases. The V gene end was trimmed by 5 bases and the J gene end by 5 bases; junction bases not matched to a gene: 3. The germline V gene has CDR1 GTSNPN and CDR2 SVGIG (reference sequence). The length of the CDR3 is 13 residues. This chain's CDR3 is CAWGTGGRETQYF. In DNA form, the CDR3 reads TGTGCCTGGGGGACAGGGGGCAGGGAGACCCAGTACTTC.

This clonotype was counted many times. This sequence joins TRBV29-1 and TRBJ1-2; 8 nucleotides match TRBD1. Germline V gene data show CDR1 as SQVTM and CDR2 as ANQGSEA. Trimming took 4 bases from V and 4 from J; bases not matched to a gene: 2. The CDR3 spans 12 residues. The CDR3 reads CSVATGAYGYTF. The CDR3 coding sequence is TGCAGCGTTGCGACAGGGGCCTATGGCTACACCTTC.

This clonotype was detected a few times. The chain uses TRBV6-4 and TRBJ2-1, with a weak D call TRBD2 (5 bases). Between the trimmed V and J ends, which lost 4 bases and 4 bases, there was a span of 8 bases. The CDR3 contains 13 residues. Looked up from germline, CDR1 is MRHNA and CDR2 is SNTAGT. The chain's CDR3 is CASSVGDYNEQFF. CDR3 nucleotides: TGTGCCAGCAGTGTCGGGGATTACAATGAGCAGTTCTTC.

V is TRBV6-1 and J is TRBJ1-5; 9 bases match TRBD1. Unmatched junction bases numbered 6, after V lost 6 bases and J lost 6 bases. Germline CDR1 is MNHNS and CDR2 is SASEGT. The CDR3 has 14 amino acids. Here the CDR3 reads CASSSGTGSQPQHF. The CDR3 DNA is TGTGCCAGCAGCTCCGGGACAGGGAGTCAGCCCCAGCATTTT.

This clonotype was observed at least ten times. This rearrangement joins TRBV7-9 to TRBJ2-7; weak D call: TRBD2 (6 bases). Germline CDR1 reads SEHNR; CDR2 reads FQNEAQ (reference sequence). This CDR3 comprises 13 residues. The V end lost 1 base, the J end lost 6 bases, and 10 bases lay between the germline ends. CDR3 DNA sequence: TGTGCCAGCAGCTTAGAGGTGGGGGGCGAGCAGTACTTC. Translating it yields CASSLEVGGEQYF. The full variable domain, completed using reference TRBV7-9 and TRBJ2-7, is DTGVSQNPRHKITKRGQNVTFRCDPISEHNRLYWYRQTLGQGPEFLTYFQNEAQLEKSRLLSDRFSAERPKGSFSTLEIQRTEQGDSAMYLCASSLEVGGEQYFGPGTRLTVT.

For the CDR3, the DNA is TGTGCCAGCAGCTTGGCCACTAGTGAGCAGTTCTTC. This sequence encodes CASSLATSEQFF. This chain uses TRBV5-8 with TRBJ2-1; tentative D call: TRBD2 (5 bases). CDR3 length equals 12 residues. Looked up from germline, CDR1 is SGHTS and CDR2 is YDEGEE. With 0 bases removed from V and 9 bases from J, the gap between germline ends came to 7 bases. Full variable domain (outside the CDR3, taken from reference TRBV5-8 and TRBJ2-1): EAGVTQSPTHLIKTRGQQATLRCSPISGHTSVYWYQQALGLGLQFLLWYDEGEERNRGNFPPRFSGRQFPNYSSELNVNALELEDSALYLCASSLATSEQFFGPGTRLTVL.

The chain combines TRBV5-4 with TRBJ1-5; weak D call: TRBD1 (5 bases). The V end lost 0 bases, the J end lost 7 bases, and 11 bases lay between the germline ends. Germline loops: CDR1 SGHNT, CDR2 YYREEE (reference sequence). The CDR3 has 14 amino acids. CDR3 sequence (DNA): TGTGCCAGCAGCTTGGAAGGGGCAGGACAGCCCCAGCATTTT. Protein sequence: CASSLEGAGQPQHF.

This clonotype was picked up many times. The genes are TRBV6-2 or TRBV6-3 and TRBJ2-1; D gene ambiguous. The V end was cut by 6 bases, the J end by 9 bases, with 12 bases between. The CDR3 covers 12 residues. Germline V CDR1 and CDR2: MNHEY, SVGEGT. CDR3 in DNA: TGTGCCAGCAGCCGATTGGGATCTGAGCAGTTCTTC. This gives the protein CASSRLGSEQFF.

This clonotype has just a few counts. The rearrangement uses TRBV10-3 and TRBJ2-7; maybe TRBD2 (5 bases). The V end was cut by 10 bases, the J end by 4 bases, with 14 bases between. The CDR3 covers 12 residues. Germline loops: CDR1 ENHRY, CDR2 SYGVKD. CDR3 amino acids: CATAPGDYEQYF. The CDR3 DNA follows: TGTGCCACCGCTCCCGGGGATTACGAGCAGTACTTC.

This clonotype has a handful of counts. The CDR3 nucleotides are TGTGCCAGCAGCCAAGATGTGGGGGAGCCCACAGATACGCAGTATTTT. It specifies CASSQDVGEPTDTQYF. The rearrangement uses TRBV4-2 and TRBJ2-3; D possibly uses TRBD1 or TRBD2 (5 bases each). The CDR3 has 16 amino acids. Deletions cut 0 bases from V and 2 bases from J, with 12 bases between. The germline V gene encodes CDR1 LGHNA and CDR2 YNFKEQ.